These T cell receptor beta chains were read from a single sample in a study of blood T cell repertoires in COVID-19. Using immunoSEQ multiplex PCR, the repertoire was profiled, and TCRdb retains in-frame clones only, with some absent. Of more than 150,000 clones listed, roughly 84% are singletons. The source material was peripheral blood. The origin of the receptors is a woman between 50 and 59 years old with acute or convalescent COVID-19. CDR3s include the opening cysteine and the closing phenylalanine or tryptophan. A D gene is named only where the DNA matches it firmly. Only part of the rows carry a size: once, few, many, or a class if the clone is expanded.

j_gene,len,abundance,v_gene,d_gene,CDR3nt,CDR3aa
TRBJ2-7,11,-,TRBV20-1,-,TGCAGTGTCCAGAAGAGGCGGGAGCAGTACTTC,CSVQKRREQYF
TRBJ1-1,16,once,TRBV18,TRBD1,TGTGCCAGCTCACAGTCTCCGGACAGGGGGAACACTGAAGCTTTCTTT,CASSQSPDRGNTEAFF
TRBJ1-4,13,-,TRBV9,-,TGTGCCAGCTCCCAGGCTACAGGAGAAAAACTGTTTTTT,CASSQATGEKLFF
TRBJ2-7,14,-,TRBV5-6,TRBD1,TGTGCCAGCACGTCGTGGGACAGGGGCTACGAGCAGTACTTC,CASTSWDRGYEQYF
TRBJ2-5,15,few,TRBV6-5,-,TGTGCCAGCAGTTACTCCCCCACAGGGAAAGAGACCCAGTACTTC,CASSYSPTGKETQYF
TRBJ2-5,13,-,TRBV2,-,TGTGCCAGCAGCGAGAATGGAGTTGAGACCCAGTACTTC,CASSENGVETQYF
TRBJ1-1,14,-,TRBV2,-,TGTGCCAGCAGTGAAACAGAACCTAACACTGAAGCTTTCTTT,CASSETEPNTEAFF
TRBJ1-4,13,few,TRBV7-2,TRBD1,TGTGCCAGCAGCAGAGGGCAGGGACAGAAACTGTTTTTT,CASSRGQGQKLFF
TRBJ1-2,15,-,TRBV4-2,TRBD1,TGTGCCAGCAGCCAAGTTCCACAGGGGGCCAGTGGCTACACCTTC,CASSQVPQGASGYTF
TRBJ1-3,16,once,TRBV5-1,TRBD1,TGCGCCAGCAGCCCACCCAATACAGGGGAGAGAAACACCATATATTTT,CASSPPNTGERNTIYF
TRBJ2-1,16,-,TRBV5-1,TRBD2,TGCGCCAGCAGCGCAGAGACTGGACTAGCAAGAAGTGAGCAGTTCTTC,CASSAETGLARSEQFF
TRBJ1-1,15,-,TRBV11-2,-,TGTGCCAGCAGCTTAGCTATGTTTGGTATCACTGAAGCTTTCTTT,CASSLAMFGITEAFF
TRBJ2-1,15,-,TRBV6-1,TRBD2,TGTGCCAGCAGTGATGAGCGGGGGGGCCCCGGCAATCGGTTCTTC,CASSDERGGPGNRFF
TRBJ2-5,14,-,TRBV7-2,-,TGTGCCAGCAGCTTGTCGGGGTTAGGAGAGACCCAGTACTTC,CASSLSGLGETQYF
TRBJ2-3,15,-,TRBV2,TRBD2,TGTGCCAGTAGGACTAGCGGGGGCCGCACAGATACGCAGTATTTT,CASRTSGGRTDTQYF
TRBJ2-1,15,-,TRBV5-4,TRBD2,TGTGCCAGCAGCTCAAGGACTAGCGGGAGCAATGAGCAGTTCTTC,CASSSRTSGSNEQFF
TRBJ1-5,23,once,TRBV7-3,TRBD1,TGTGCCAGCAGCTTAAGATTGCGTGGGTTGGGACAGGGGGTCGAGTACGGCAATCAGCCCCAGCATTTT,CASSLRLRGLGQGVEYGNQPQHF
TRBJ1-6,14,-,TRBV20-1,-,TGCAGTGCTAGTTTCGGAGAGGGTGATTCACCCCTCCACTTT,CSASFGEGDSPLHF
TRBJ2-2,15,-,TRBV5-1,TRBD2,TGCGCCAGCAGCTTTCTAGCGGGGGGCGACGGGGAGCTGTTTTTT,CASSFLAGGDGELFF
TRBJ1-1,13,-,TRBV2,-,TGTGCCAGTGCGACAGGCATGAACACTGAAGCTTTCTTT,CASATGMNTEAFF
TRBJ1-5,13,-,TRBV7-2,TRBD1,TGTGCCAGCAGCGACAGGGGTAATCAGCCCCAGCATTTT,CASSDRGNQPQHF
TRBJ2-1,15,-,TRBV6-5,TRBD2,TGTGCCAGCGGACTAGCGGGGGCTATATACAATGAGCAGTTCTTC,CASGLAGAIYNEQFF
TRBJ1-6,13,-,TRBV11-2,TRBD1,TGTGCCAGCAGCTTACAGGGGGACTCACCCCTCCACTTT,CASSLQGDSPLHF
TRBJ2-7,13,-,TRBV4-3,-,TGCGCCAGCAGCGGGAACGGGAACTACGAGCAGTACTTC,CASSGNGNYEQYF
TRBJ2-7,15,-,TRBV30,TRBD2,TGTGCCTGGAGTGGTCCTCTGGCGGGAGGGTTCGAGCAGTACTTC,CAWSGPLAGGFEQYF
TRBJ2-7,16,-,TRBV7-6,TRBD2,TGTGCCAGCAGCCCCGAACTAGCGGGGGGGCACTACGAGCAGTACTTC,CASSPELAGGHYEQYF
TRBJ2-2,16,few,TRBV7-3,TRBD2,TGTGCCAGCAGACTAGCGGGAGGGGCGAACACCGGGGAGCTGTTTTTT,CASRLAGGANTGELFF
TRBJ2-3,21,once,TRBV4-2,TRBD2,TGTGCCAGCAGCCCCCGTGCGGCTAGCGGGGGGGACGGGTCCCCCACAGATACGCAGTATTTT,CASSPRAASGGDGSPTDTQYF
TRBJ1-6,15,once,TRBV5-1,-,TGCGCCAGCAGCTTCAGCGGGGGGGTCGATTCACCCCTCCACTTT,CASSFSGGVDSPLHF
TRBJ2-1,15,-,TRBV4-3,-,TGCGCCAGCAGCCAAGAGCGCGCTTCGCCTGCGGAGCAGTTCTTC,CASSQERASPAEQFF
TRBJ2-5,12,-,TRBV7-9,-,TGTGCCAGCAGTGGAGGGTCGGAGACCCAGTACTTC,CASSGGSETQYF
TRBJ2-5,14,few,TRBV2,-,TGTGCCAGCAGTTTGACCGGGAAAGGGGAGACCCAGTACTTC,CASSLTGKGETQYF
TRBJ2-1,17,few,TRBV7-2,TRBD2,TGTGCCAGCAGCTTAGTGGGGACTAGCATGTCCTACAATGAGCAGTTCTTC,CASSLVGTSMSYNEQFF
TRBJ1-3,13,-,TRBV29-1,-,TGCAGCGTTGACGAGTACTCTGGAAACACCATATATTTT,CSVDEYSGNTIYF
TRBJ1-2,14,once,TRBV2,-,TGTGCCAGCAGTTTGGGACTCCTCAACTATGGCTACACCTTC,CASSLGLLNYGYTF
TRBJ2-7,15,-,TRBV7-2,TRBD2,TGTGCCAGCAGCCTGAGAGCGGGGCCAACCTACGAGCAGTACTTC,CASSLRAGPTYEQYF
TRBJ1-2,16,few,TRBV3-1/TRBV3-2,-,TGTGCCAGCAGCCCCAACCAGGGTGGCCTTGACTATGGCTACACCTTC,CASSPNQGGLDYGYTF
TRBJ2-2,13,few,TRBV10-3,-,TGTGCCATCAGTGAAGCCTCCCCCGGGGAGCTGTTTTTT,CAISEASPGELFF
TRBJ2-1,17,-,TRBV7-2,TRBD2,TGTGCCAGCTCCCCTCGCGAGCGGGAGGGGTCGCGTAATGAGCAGTTCTTC,CASSPREREGSRNEQFF
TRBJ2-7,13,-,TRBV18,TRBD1,TGTGCCAGCTCACTCGGACAGGGCTACGAGCAGTACTTC,CASSLGQGYEQYF
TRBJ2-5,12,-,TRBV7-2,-,TGTGCCAGCAGCTTAGCGAGGGAGACCCAGTACTTC,CASSLARETQYF
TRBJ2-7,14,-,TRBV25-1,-,TGTGCCAGCAGTGAATTTGACAGGAGTTACGAGCAGTACTTC,CASSEFDRSYEQYF
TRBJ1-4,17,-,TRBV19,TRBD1,TGTGCCAGTAGTATATTTGGGACAGACTTCCAGAATGAAAAACTGTTTTTT,CASSIFGTDFQNEKLFF
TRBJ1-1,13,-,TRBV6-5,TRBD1,TGTGCCAGCACTAACAGAGGACAGGGTAGGGCTTTCTTT,CASTNRGQGRAFF
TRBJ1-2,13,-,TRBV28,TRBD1,TGTGCCAGCAGTGGACAGGCGCGCTATGGCTACACCTTC,CASSGQARYGYTF
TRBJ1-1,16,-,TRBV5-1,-,TGCGCCAGCAGCTTGGATCCGGGGGGCTCGAACACTGAAGCTTTCTTT,CASSLDPGGSNTEAFF
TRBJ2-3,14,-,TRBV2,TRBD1,TGTGCCAGCAGAGATGACAGGGTTGGAGATACGCAGTATTTT,CASRDDRVGDTQYF
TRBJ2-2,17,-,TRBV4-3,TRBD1,TGCGCCAGCAGCCAGGCCCTGGGACAGGGGAACACCGGGGAGCTGTTTTTT,CASSQALGQGNTGELFF
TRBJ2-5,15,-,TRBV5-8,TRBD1,TGTGCCAGCAGCCGCTGGGCAGGGGGCGAAGAGACCCAGTACTTC,CASSRWAGGEETQYF
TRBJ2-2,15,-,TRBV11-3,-,TGTGCCAGCAGCTTAGGAGGCATGAACACCGGGGAGCTGTTTTTT,CASSLGGMNTGELFF
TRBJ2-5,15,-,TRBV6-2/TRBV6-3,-,TGTGCCAGCAGCAACCATTTCCGGGGGGCGGAGACCCAGTACTTC,CASSNHFRGAETQYF
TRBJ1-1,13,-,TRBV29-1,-,TGCAGCGTAACCAGGGTGACGAGGACTGAAGCTTTCTTT,CSVTRVTRTEAFF
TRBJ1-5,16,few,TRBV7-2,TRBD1,TGTGCCAGCAGCTTAGCGACAGGGGCGATCAATCAGCCCCAGCATTTT,CASSLATGAINQPQHF
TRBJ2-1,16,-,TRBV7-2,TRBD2,TGTGCCAGCAGCTTAGCACCTAGCGGGAGTTACAATGAGCAGTTCTTC,CASSLAPSGSYNEQFF